The 20 T cell receptor beta chains given below trace back to one sample, sequenced in a study of T cells after yellow fever vaccination. TCRdb ran MiXCR on the 5' RACE reads and lists one entry per CDR3 protein. The repertoire has just under 600,000 distinct CDR3 sequences, 13% of them found once; the top ten carry 11% to 15%. The input for sequencing was PBMCs, taken on the day of the yellow fever booster vaccination. These receptors came from a man aged 30 to 39 who received the YFV17D yellow fever vaccine.

V usage is TRBV19 and J usage is TRBJ1-1; D ambiguous. V was shortened by 1 base and J by 7 bases, with 7 bases between the two germline ends. Germline lookup yields CDR1 LNHDA and CDR2 SQIVND (reference sequence). The CDR3 loop spans 12 amino acids. The DNA of the CDR3 is TGTGCCAGTAGTATAGGGGAAGTTGAAGCTTTCTTT. It yields the protein CASSIGEVEAFF.

This clonotype appeared a few times. CDR3 DNA: TGTGCCAGCAAGGTCGGGAGGAGTAACAATGAGCAGTTCTTC. Amino acids: CASKVGRSNNEQFF. J is TRBJ2-1 and V is TRBV2, with 7 bases matching TRBD2. Germline trimming cut 7 bases from V and 5 bases from J; bases unmatched to any gene: 8. Germline V gene lookup returns CDR1 SNHLY and CDR2 FYNNEI. The CDR3 extends over 14 amino acids.

This clonotype came up a few times. The chain is built from TRBV27 and TRBJ2-5; 12 bases map to TRBD2. This CDR3 spans 18 amino acids. V dropped 2 bases and J dropped 5; count of bases not matched to a gene: 12. Per germline, CDR1 MNHEY and CDR2 SMNVEV (reference sequence). The CDR3 DNA is TGTGCCAGCAGTTTAGGGCTAGCGGGAGGGCCTTGGTCGGAGACCCAGTACTTC. Translated: CASSLGLAGGPWSETQYF.

CDR3 nucleotide sequence: TGTGCCAGCAGGGACGGGACAGGGTCGTCTGAAGAGCAGTTCTTC. It yields the protein CASRDGTGSSEEQFF. V usage is TRBV7-6 and J usage is TRBJ2-1, with 9 nucleotides matching TRBD1. The CDR3 is made up of 15 amino acids. J lost 10 bases, V lost 6 bases, and 13 bases had no gene match. Germline V gene data show CDR1 as SGHVS and CDR2 as FNYEAQ.

This clonotype turned up a few times. The chain has TRBV6-4 and TRBJ1-3; a weak D match, TRBD1 (5 bases). The germline CDR1 and CDR2 sequences are MRHNA and SNTAGT. V lost 8 bases to trimming and J lost 0 bases, with 14 bases between them. This CDR3 comprises 15 residues. This chain's CDR3 is CASPDSTYSGNTIYF. The CDR3, as DNA: TGTGCCAGCCCAGACAGCACATACTCTGGAAACACCATATATTTT.

This clonotype turned up a few times. This chain joins TRBV9 and TRBJ2-3; D is ambiguous. This CDR3 spans 13 amino acids. Germline V CDR1 and CDR2: SGDLS, YYNGEE. V was clipped by 0 bases and J by 4 bases, with 6 bases between them. This chain's CDR3 is CASSVDEADTQYF. For the CDR3, the DNA is TGTGCCAGCAGCGTAGATGAGGCAGATACGCAGTATTTT.

The CDR3 bases are TGTGCCATCAGATGGGCTAGCGGGAGACGGGATACGCAGTATTTT. Protein: CAIRWASGRRDTQYF. The chain combines TRBV10-3 with TRBJ2-3, with 10 bases aligning to TRBD2. The J segment lost 6 bases and the V segment lost 6 bases, leaving 9 bases of the junction unmatched. Germline V gene data show CDR1 as ENHRY and CDR2 as SYGVKD. The CDR3 covers 15 residues.

The gene calls are TRBV19 and TRBJ2-5, with D perhaps matching TRBD1 or TRBD2 (5 bases each). The CDR3 runs to 15 residues. Germline lookup yields CDR1 LNHDA and CDR2 SQIVND (reference sequence). Trimming pared 5 bases from V and 7 bases from J, leaving 20 bases between. CDR3 loop: CASSSPGPWAGTQYF. The CDR3, as DNA: TGTGCCAGTAGTTCGCCGGGACCCTGGGCGGGGACCCAGTACTTC.

The genes are TRBV12-3 or TRBV12-4 and TRBJ2-1; no clear D. The CDR3 length is 15 residues. V gave up 1 base and J gave up 0 bases, with 7 bases separating them. CDR3 sequence: CASSLGSPSYNEQFF. CDR3 sequence (DNA): TGTGCCAGCAGTTTAGGCTCTCCCTCCTACAATGAGCAGTTCTTC.

CDR3 in DNA: TGTGCCAGCAGCTTATCGACAGGGAAGTGCTACGAGCAGTACTTC. Amino acid sequence: CASSLSTGKCYEQYF. The J gene is TRBJ2-7, the V gene TRBV7-6, with 7 nucleotides matching TRBD1. In germline, CDR1 is SGHVS, CDR2 FNYEAQ. V was clipped by 2 bases and J by 3 bases; unmatched bases: 7. There are 15 residues in the CDR3.

A few counts support this clonotype. The chain links TRBV29-1 to TRBJ2-3, with D possibly being TRBD1 (5 bases). Germline V gives CDR1 SQVTM, CDR2 ANQGSEA. The CDR3 has 13 amino acids. V gave up 6 bases and J gave up 2 bases, with 12 bases separating them. CDR3 in DNA: TGCAGCGTCCACCAAGGGGTCACAGATACGCAGTATTTT. Its translation: CSVHQGVTDTQYF.

This clonotype was picked up a small number of times. The genes are TRBV20-1 and TRBJ2-7, with D maybe TRBD2 (5 bases). CDR3 length: 12 amino acids. V dropped 4 bases and J dropped 4 bases, with 11 bases sitting between them. Germline CDR1 reads DFQATT; CDR2 reads SNEGSKA (reference sequence). Written as DNA, the CDR3 is TGCAGTGCTACCCCCCGCGGGTACGAGCAGTACTTC. Translation: CSATPRGYEQYF.

This chain connects TRBV24-1 to TRBJ2-1; TRBD2 might be the D (6 bases). CDR3 size: 15 residues. Germline V gene lookup returns CDR1 KGHDR and CDR2 SFDVKD. V was shortened by 6 bases and J by 5 bases, with 16 bases between the two germline ends. The CDR3 bases are TGTGCCACCAGTTCCGTGCGCCTAGCGAACAATGAGCAGTTCTTC. Its protein is CATSSVRLANNEQFF.

Only a few counts were recorded for this clonotype. The CDR3, as DNA: TGCGCCAGCAGCCCTCACGGGGCAGGGCGTGAGCAGTACTTC. Translating gives CASSPHGAGREQYF. The genes are TRBV4-3 and TRBJ2-7; D is possibly TRBD1 or TRBD2 (5 bases each). The V end was cut by 4 bases, the J end by 7 bases, with 17 bases between. The CDR3 is 14 amino acids. Germline V gene sequence: CDR1 LGHNA, CDR2 YSLEER.

This clonotype was seen more than once but under ten times. The chain recombines TRBV6-2 or TRBV6-3 with TRBJ2-7; 9 bases line up with TRBD1. There are 14 residues in the CDR3. The germline V gene has CDR1 MNHEY and CDR2 SVGEGT. J lost 4 bases, V lost 2 bases, and 3 bases had no gene match. The CDR3 nucleotides read TGTGCCAGCAGTTACCCGGACAGGGGATACGAGCAGTACTTC. Amino acids: CASSYPDRGYEQYF.

This clonotype came up a few times. The chain has TRBV6-1 and TRBJ2-3; 8 bases map to TRBD2. The CDR3 is 14 amino acids. Germline trimming cut 6 bases from V and 2 bases from J; bases unmatched to any gene: 4. Germline V CDR1 and CDR2: MNHNS, SASEGT. CDR3 residues: CASRRAGATDTQYF. DNA for the CDR3: TGTGCCAGCAGGAGAGCGGGGGCCACAGATACGCAGTATTTT.

V gene TRBV6-1 combines with J gene TRBJ2-3; unclear D gene. This CDR3 has 14 amino acids. CDR1 is MNHNS and CDR2 is SASEGT in the germline V gene. V was pared by 8 bases and J by 0 bases, with 12 bases between. The CDR3, as DNA: TGTGCCAGCGGCTCGGACGGTAGCACAGATACGCAGTATTTT. Amino acid sequence: CASGSDGSTDTQYF.

This clonotype was seen many times. The chain has TRBV7-9 and TRBJ1-1; TRBD1 might be the D (6 bases). Between the trimmed V and J ends, which lost 6 bases and 3 bases, there was a span of 14 bases. This CDR3 has 14 amino acids. CDR1 SEHNR and CDR2 FQNEAQ come from the germline V gene (reference sequence). CDR3: CASRTTGTYTEAFF. The CDR3 nucleotides are TGTGCCAGCAGAACCACAGGGACGTACACTGAAGCTTTCTTT.

This clonotype was observed a handful of times. For the CDR3, the DNA is TGTGCCTCAAAATCCGGGTCTGGGGCCAACGTCCTGACTTTC. This sequence encodes CASKSGSGANVLTF. The rearrangement uses TRBV19 and TRBJ2-6; no firm D call. This CDR3 region has 14 residues. V was pared by 11 bases and J by 1 base, with 12 bases between. CDR1 is LNHDA, CDR2 SQIVND, per germline (reference sequence).

This chain joins TRBV5-6 and TRBJ2-5; D possibly corresponds to TRBD1 (5 bases). Per germline, CDR1 SGHDT and CDR2 YYEEEE. Trimming removed 4 bases from V and 5 bases from J, with 15 bases in between. The CDR3 spans 14 residues. The DNA of the CDR3 is TGTGCCAGCAGCGAATGGATCAGGGCCGAGACCCAGTACTTC. This sequence encodes CASSEWIRAETQYF.